This is a list of T cell receptor beta chains from one sample in a study of CD8+ T cells in alopecia areata. Assay: immunoSEQ multiplex PCR; the TCRdb copy retains only in-frame clones and omits some. Here the sample spans 95,000 to 150,000 clones, about 50% being singletons. Source material: NKG2D-low CD8+ T cells sorted from blood. Receptors originate from a human donor with alopecia areata. The CDR3 runs from the conserved cysteine through the conserved F or W. The D gene is left open where the match is weak. Not every row has a clone size; where given, it reads once, few, many or a size class.

clone_size: -; d_call: -; v_call: TRBV5-1; j_call: TRBJ1-6; cdr3_nt: TGCGCCAGCAGCTTGGGAGGGGTCGGGGGATCACCCCTCCACTTT; cdr3_aa: CASSLGGVGGSPLHF
clone_size: -; d_call: -; v_call: TRBV7-2; j_call: TRBJ2-5; cdr3_nt: TGTGCCAGCAGCAGGGCCGTTGAAGCCTGGGAGACCCAGTACTTC; cdr3_aa: CASSRAVEAWETQYF
clone_size: few; d_call: TRBD2; v_call: TRBV29-1; j_call: TRBJ2-3; cdr3_nt: TGCAGCTTTTATCGGGCTAGCGGACACACAGATACGCAGTATTTT; cdr3_aa: CSFYRASGHTDTQYF
clone_size: -; d_call: TRBD2; v_call: TRBV13; j_call: TRBJ2-7; cdr3_nt: TGTGCCAGCAGCTTAGGAAGTCGGGGGGGCCTCTACGAGCAGTACTTC; cdr3_aa: CASSLGSRGGLYEQYF
clone_size: once; d_call: -; v_call: TRBV27; j_call: TRBJ1-5; cdr3_nt: TGTGCCAGCAGTTTATCCGTAGGGACTAGCAATCAGCCCCAGCATTTT; cdr3_aa: CASSLSVGTSNQPQHF
clone_size: -; d_call: -; v_call: TRBV28; j_call: TRBJ1-1; cdr3_nt: TGTGCCAGCAGTCTCAGGGAAAACACTGAAGCTTTCTTT; cdr3_aa: CASSLRENTEAFF
clone_size: -; d_call: TRBD2; v_call: TRBV5-6; j_call: TRBJ2-1; cdr3_nt: TGTGCCAGCAGCTCCCCTGGCGGGAGGAATGAGCAGTTCTTC; cdr3_aa: CASSSPGGRNEQFF
clone_size: -; d_call: -; v_call: TRBV5-1; j_call: TRBJ2-1; cdr3_nt: TGCGCCAGCACCATTTCCCGGGACTCCCGTTACAATGAGCAGTTCTTC; cdr3_aa: CASTISRDSRYNEQFF
clone_size: -; d_call: -; v_call: TRBV5-1; j_call: TRBJ2-5; cdr3_nt: TGCGCCAGCAGCTTGGCGGAAGAGACCCAGTACTTC; cdr3_aa: CASSLAEETQYF
clone_size: -; d_call: TRBD2; v_call: TRBV29-1; j_call: TRBJ2-7; cdr3_nt: TGCAGCGTTGAAGCGGGAGAGACTAGCGGAACCTACGAGCAGTACTTC; cdr3_aa: CSVEAGETSGTYEQYF
clone_size: -; d_call: -; v_call: TRBV5-6; j_call: TRBJ2-1; cdr3_nt: TGTGCCAGCAGCTTTGCGAGGGAGCAGTTCTTC; cdr3_aa: CASSFAREQFF
clone_size: few; d_call: TRBD1; v_call: TRBV27; j_call: TRBJ1-1; cdr3_nt: TGTGCCAGCAGTCCCCAGGACAGGGCCGAAGCTTTCTTT; cdr3_aa: CASSPQDRAEAFF
clone_size: -; d_call: -; v_call: TRBV20-1; j_call: TRBJ1-2; cdr3_nt: TGCAGTGCTACCGGGATATCGGGCTACACCTTC; cdr3_aa: CSATGISGYTF
clone_size: few; d_call: TRBD1; v_call: TRBV6-5; j_call: TRBJ2-7; cdr3_nt: TGTGCCAGCAGTTTAGGGACAGGATCCTCCGAGCAGTACTTC; cdr3_aa: CASSLGTGSSEQYF
clone_size: once; d_call: -; v_call: TRBV27; j_call: TRBJ2-1; cdr3_nt: TGTGCCAGCAGTTTAGCGGGTGAGCAGTTCTTC; cdr3_aa: CASSLAGEQFF
clone_size: once; d_call: -; v_call: TRBV29-1; j_call: TRBJ2-3; cdr3_nt: TGCAGTCCTCTGCCCCTGCCCCTGAGTTTTTGCACAGATACGCAGTATTTT; cdr3_aa: CSPLPLPLSFCTDTQYF
clone_size: -; d_call: -; v_call: TRBV7-2; j_call: TRBJ2-4; cdr3_nt: TGTGCCAGCAGCCATCCAGAGTCCCCAAACATTCAGTACTTC; cdr3_aa: CASSHPESPNIQYF
clone_size: few; d_call: -; v_call: TRBV7-9; j_call: TRBJ2-3; cdr3_nt: TGTGCCAGCATTCCCGCGGATACGCAGTATTTT; cdr3_aa: CASIPADTQYF
clone_size: few; d_call: TRBD1; v_call: TRBV29-1; j_call: TRBJ1-2; cdr3_nt: TGCAGCGTTACCACAGGGGAGACTTACTATGGCTACACCTTC; cdr3_aa: CSVTTGETYYGYTF
clone_size: few; d_call: -; v_call: TRBV29-1; j_call: TRBJ2-7; cdr3_nt: TGCAGCGTTGAGGCTGGGAACTACGAGCAGTACTTC; cdr3_aa: CSVEAGNYEQYF
clone_size: -; d_call: -; v_call: TRBV7-9; j_call: TRBJ2-2; cdr3_nt: TGTGCCAGCAGCTTTCTAGCCGGGGAGCTGTTTTTT; cdr3_aa: CASSFLAGELFF
clone_size: -; d_call: TRBD1; v_call: TRBV29-1; j_call: TRBJ2-7; cdr3_nt: TGCAGCGTTGAAGATGGACAGGACTACGAGCAGTACTTC; cdr3_aa: CSVEDGQDYEQYF
clone_size: -; d_call: -; v_call: TRBV2; j_call: TRBJ2-5; cdr3_nt: TGTGCCAGCAGCGTTTCAGGGACCGAGACCCAGTACTTC; cdr3_aa: CASSVSGTETQYF
clone_size: once; d_call: -; v_call: TRBV27; j_call: TRBJ2-5; cdr3_nt: TGTGCCAGCAGTGCAATCGGGGGAAGAGAGACCCAGTACTTC; cdr3_aa: CASSAIGGRETQYF
clone_size: -; d_call: -; v_call: TRBV29-1; j_call: TRBJ1-2; cdr3_nt: TGCAGCGTTGAAGACCCCTATGGCTACACCTTC; cdr3_aa: CSVEDPYGYTF
clone_size: -; d_call: -; v_call: TRBV29-1; j_call: TRBJ2-1; cdr3_nt: TGCAGCGTTGAAGGGCGGTCCTACAATGAGCAGTTCTTC; cdr3_aa: CSVEGRSYNEQFF
clone_size: -; d_call: -; v_call: TRBV29-1; j_call: TRBJ2-1; cdr3_nt: TGCAGCGTTGAAGAAGGCGGGTGGGAGCAGTTCTTC; cdr3_aa: CSVEEGGWEQFF
clone_size: -; d_call: -; v_call: TRBV6-4; j_call: TRBJ2-5; cdr3_nt: TGTGCCAGCAGTCGGGACCCCAAAGAGACCCAGTACTTC; cdr3_aa: CASSRDPKETQYF
clone_size: few; d_call: TRBD1; v_call: TRBV29-1; j_call: TRBJ2-2; cdr3_nt: TGCAGCGTTGAAGGCGATCCGGGACAGGGCGGAACCGGGGAGCTGTTTTTT; cdr3_aa: CSVEGDPGQGGTGELFF
clone_size: -; d_call: TRBD2; v_call: TRBV9; j_call: TRBJ2-3; cdr3_nt: TGTGCCAGCGGGGCGGGACTAGCGGATACGCAGTATTTT; cdr3_aa: CASGAGLADTQYF
clone_size: few; d_call: -; v_call: TRBV6-4; j_call: TRBJ1-1; cdr3_nt: TGTGCCAGCAGTGAGGGGGATGGGACTGAAGCTTTCTTT; cdr3_aa: CASSEGDGTEAFF
clone_size: -; d_call: -; v_call: TRBV27; j_call: TRBJ2-1; cdr3_nt: TGTGCCAGCAGTTTGCTTGGGGATGAGCAGTTCTTC; cdr3_aa: CASSLLGDEQFF
clone_size: -; d_call: TRBD1; v_call: TRBV28; j_call: TRBJ2-7; cdr3_nt: TGTGCCAGCAGTCCAATGGGACAGTCCTACGAGCAGTACTTC; cdr3_aa: CASSPMGQSYEQYF
clone_size: -; d_call: TRBD1; v_call: TRBV4-1; j_call: TRBJ2-7; cdr3_nt: TGCGCCAGCAGCCAAGTGACAGGGGATACCTACGAGCAGTACTTC; cdr3_aa: CASSQVTGDTYEQYF
clone_size: once; d_call: TRBD1; v_call: TRBV7-9; j_call: TRBJ2-7; cdr3_nt: TGTGCCAGCAGCCGCCGACAGGGACGGGACTACGAGCAGTACTTC; cdr3_aa: CASSRRQGRDYEQYF
clone_size: few; d_call: -; v_call: TRBV29-1; j_call: TRBJ2-3; cdr3_nt: TGCAGCATTCTTGTCTACGACACAGATACGCAGTATTTT; cdr3_aa: CSILVYDTDTQYF
clone_size: few; d_call: -; v_call: TRBV5-6; j_call: TRBJ2-5; cdr3_nt: TGTGCCAGCAGCTTCGCAGAGACCCAGTACTTC; cdr3_aa: CASSFAETQYF
clone_size: -; d_call: -; v_call: TRBV6-5; j_call: TRBJ2-5; cdr3_nt: TGTGCCAGCAGTCCCGAGTGGACATTAGAGACCCAGTACTTC; cdr3_aa: CASSPEWTLETQYF
clone_size: few; d_call: -; v_call: TRBV29-1; j_call: TRBJ2-5; cdr3_nt: TGCAGCGTTGACGGCGGGACCCAAGAGACCCAGTACTTC; cdr3_aa: CSVDGGTQETQYF
clone_size: -; d_call: TRBD2; v_call: TRBV5-1; j_call: TRBJ2-3; cdr3_nt: TGCGCCAGCAGCCCAGCGGGGGGATACACAGATACGCAGTATTTT; cdr3_aa: CASSPAGGYTDTQYF
clone_size: -; d_call: TRBD1; v_call: TRBV29-1; j_call: TRBJ2-2; cdr3_nt: TGCAGCACTGGGACAGCGAACACCGGGGAGCTGTTTTTT; cdr3_aa: CSTGTANTGELFF
clone_size: -; d_call: -; v_call: TRBV29-1; j_call: TRBJ2-7; cdr3_nt: TGCAGCGTTGAAGAAGATCTGGGCGAGCAGTACTTC; cdr3_aa: CSVEEDLGEQYF
clone_size: -; d_call: -; v_call: TRBV27; j_call: TRBJ2-1; cdr3_nt: TGTGCCAGCACCTTAGGGGCCGAGCAGTTCTTC; cdr3_aa: CASTLGAEQFF
clone_size: -; d_call: -; v_call: TRBV29-1; j_call: TRBJ2-7; cdr3_nt: TGCAGCGTTGAGTCAGGGGACTACGAGCAGTACTTC; cdr3_aa: CSVESGDYEQYF
clone_size: few; d_call: -; v_call: TRBV30; j_call: TRBJ2-6; cdr3_nt: TGTGCCTGGAAGGGATCTGGGGCCAACGTCCTGACTTTC; cdr3_aa: CAWKGSGANVLTF
clone_size: few; d_call: -; v_call: TRBV7-9; j_call: TRBJ2-5; cdr3_nt: TGTGCCAGCAGCCCCGGCGATGATGAGACCCAGTACTTC; cdr3_aa: CASSPGDDETQYF
clone_size: few; d_call: -; v_call: TRBV28; j_call: TRBJ1-2; cdr3_nt: TGTGCCACTTCGGACGGGTCTAACTATGGCTACACCTTC; cdr3_aa: CATSDGSNYGYTF
clone_size: few; d_call: -; v_call: TRBV5-6; j_call: TRBJ2-1; cdr3_nt: TGTGCCAGCAGCTTGGGGCCCGGGGAGCAGTTCTTC; cdr3_aa: CASSLGPGEQFF
clone_size: -; d_call: -; v_call: TRBV29-1; j_call: TRBJ2-3; cdr3_nt: TGCAGCGTTGACGGGGGGCAAGATACGCAGTATTTT; cdr3_aa: CSVDGGQDTQYF
clone_size: -; d_call: -; v_call: TRBV29-1; j_call: TRBJ2-7; cdr3_nt: TGCAGCGTTGAAGTGAGGCCCTTCGAGCAGTACTTC; cdr3_aa: CSVEVRPFEQYF